This T cell receptor (beta chain) was observed in a study of cytomegalovirus exposure and HLA in healthy donors. As for this clone: Its target is not known.

The PCR was carried out with 60 Vbeta primers and 13 Jbeta primers. Clones were sequenced by immunoSEQ multiplex PCR, and TCRdb holds only the in-frame ones, with some missing. The table includes approximately 130,000 clones, around 81% detected once. Points from the study as a whole: Investigators reported 150 to 200 TCR beta chains as tied to cytomegalovirus. Earlier analysis yielded a pattern in which most TCR beta V segments were productive about 87% or about 30% of the time. A later analysis found that most CMV-associated TCR beta chains appeared HLA-restricted.

V lost 7 bases, J lost 1 base, and 8 bases lay in between. The germline CDR1 and CDR2 sequences are SGHKS and YYEKEE (reference sequence). The CDR3 consists of 12 residues. The sample consisted of PBMCs. This receptor was obtained from a man aged 18-30 years in good health and CMV-seronegative. The rearrangement joins TRBV5-5 to TRBJ1-1; D uncertain. The CDR3 sequence is CASARGNTEAFF. The CDR3 DNA reads as TGTGCCAGCGCCCGGGGGAACACTGAAGCTTTCTTT.